A single sample is the source of the 5 T cell receptor beta chains below, sequenced in a study of a mutant IDH1 vaccine in newly diagnosed glioma. TCRdb's table, derived via immunoSEQ multiplex PCR, lists solely in-frame clones and lacks some. Of approximately 70,000 clones in the sample, 80% to 90% were seen once. Time point: baseline, week 1 (first vaccination visit). Treatment given: pre-vaccination baseline after standard-of-care therapy. The sample here was PBMCs, taken from a glioma patient treated with radiotherapy, temozolomide or both. These receptors all come from a man aged 25-45 years with glioma.

The V gene is TRBV29-1, the J gene TRBJ2-1; D may be TRBD1 or TRBD2 (5 bases each). CDR3 length: 15 residues. The V gene lost 6 bases and the J gene lost 1 base, with 16 bases spanning the gap. The germline CDR1 and CDR2 sequences are SQVTM and ANQGSEA. CDR3 loop: CSVSTSGRSYNEQFF. The CDR3 DNA is TGCAGCGTGAGTACCTCGGGACGTTCCTACAATGAGCAGTTCTTC.

CDR3 amino acids: CASSLVPGDYEQYF. CDR3 DNA: TGCGCCAGCAGCTTGGTTCCGGGGGACTACGAGCAGTACTTC. The chain joins TRBV5-1 to TRBJ2-7; a possible D gene is TRBD2 (6 bases). CDR1 is SGHRS and CDR2 is YFSETQ in the germline V gene. The V end was cut by 0 bases, the J end by 3 bases, with 10 bases between. There are 14 residues in the CDR3.

The table lists this clone with a count of one. This chain links TRBV27 with TRBJ1-3; TRBD1 aligns across 9 bases. This CDR3 region has 16 residues. With V trimmed by 0 bases and J by 4 bases, 4 bases remained unmatched. The germline V gene has CDR1 MNHEY and CDR2 SMNVEV (reference sequence). The CDR3 reads CASSLSWGQGGNTIYF. CDR3 DNA: TGTGCCAGCAGTTTATCGTGGGGACAGGGCGGAAACACCATATATTTT.

This chain connects TRBV6-1 to TRBJ1-6; D remains ambiguous. The CDR3 totals 15 residues. V was cut by 0 bases and J by 6 bases, with 9 bases left in between. Germline CDR1 is MNHNS and CDR2 is SASEGT. Written as DNA, the CDR3 is TGTGCCAGCAGTGAAGCGCAAGGTATTAATTCACCCCTCCACTTT. Encoded protein: CASSEAQGINSPLHF.

The CDR3 nucleotides read TGTGCCATCAGTCCGGGGAACTCTGGGGCCAACGTCCTGACTTTC. Its translation is CAISPGNSGANVLTF. The V call is TRBV10-3, the J call TRBJ2-6; tentative D call: TRBD2 (5 bases). Germline CDR1 and CDR2: ENHRY and SYGVKD. This CDR3 has 15 residues. V was shortened by 5 bases and J by 0 bases, with 8 bases between the two germline ends.